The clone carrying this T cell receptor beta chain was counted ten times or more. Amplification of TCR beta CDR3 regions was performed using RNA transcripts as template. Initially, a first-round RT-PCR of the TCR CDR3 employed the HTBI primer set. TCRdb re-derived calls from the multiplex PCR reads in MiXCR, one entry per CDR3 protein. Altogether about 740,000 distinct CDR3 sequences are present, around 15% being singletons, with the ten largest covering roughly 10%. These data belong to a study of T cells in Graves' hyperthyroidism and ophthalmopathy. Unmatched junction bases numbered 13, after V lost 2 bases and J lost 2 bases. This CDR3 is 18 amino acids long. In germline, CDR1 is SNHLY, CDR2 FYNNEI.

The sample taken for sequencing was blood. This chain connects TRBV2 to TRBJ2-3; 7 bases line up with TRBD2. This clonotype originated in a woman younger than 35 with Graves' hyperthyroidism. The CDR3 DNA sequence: TGTGCCAGCAGTGAAAGAGTGGCGGGCGGGAGAAACACAGATACGCAGTATTTT. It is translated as CASSERVAGGRNTDTQYF. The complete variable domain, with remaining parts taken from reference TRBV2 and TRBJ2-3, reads EPEVTQTPSHQVTQMGQEVILRCVPISNHLYFYWYRQILGQKVEFLVSFYNNEISEKSEIFDDQFSVERPDGSNFTLKIRSTKLEDSAMYFCASSERVAGGRNTDTQYFGPGTRLTVL.